Included here is one T cell receptor beta chain sequence, with context. Its antigen is unidentified. The germline CDR1 and CDR2 sequences are SGDLS and YYNGEE. The CDR3 covers 14 residues. V was shortened by 0 bases and J by 2 bases, with 8 bases between the two germline ends. TCRdb ran MiXCR on the 5' RACE reads and lists one entry per CDR3 protein. The repertoire holds approximately 540,000 distinct CDR3 sequences, with roughly 13% as singletons. The data were taken from a study of CD8 T cells in ankylosing spondylitis. Points from the study as a whole: Seven or eight highly homologous variants made up a TCR beta motif, and this motif appeared characteristic of ankylosing spondylitis blood.

The genes are TRBV9 and TRBJ1-2; a possible D gene is TRBD1 (6 bases). Source material: blood, either unsorted or a sorted T cell fraction (not recorded which). This sequence was found in a male donor with ankylosing spondylitis. The CDR3 coding sequence is TGTGCCAGCAGCGTAGCGCAGGGGAACTATGGCTACACCTTC. This sequence encodes CASSVAQGNYGYTF.